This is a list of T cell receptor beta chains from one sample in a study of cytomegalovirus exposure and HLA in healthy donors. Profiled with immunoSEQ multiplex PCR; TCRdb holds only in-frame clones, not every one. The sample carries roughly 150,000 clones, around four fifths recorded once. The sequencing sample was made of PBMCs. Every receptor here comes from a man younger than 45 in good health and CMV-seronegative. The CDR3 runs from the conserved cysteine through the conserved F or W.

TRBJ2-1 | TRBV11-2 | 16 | CASSLRLAGVYNEQFF
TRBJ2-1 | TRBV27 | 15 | CASSLAGGFYNEQFF
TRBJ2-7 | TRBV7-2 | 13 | CASSTSGGNEQYF
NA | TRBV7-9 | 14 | CASSPRDRVYEQYF
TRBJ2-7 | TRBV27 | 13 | CASSLNRDYEQYF
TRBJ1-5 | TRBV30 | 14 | CAWSTGASNQPQHF
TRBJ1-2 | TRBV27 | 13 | CASSRRQGYGYTF
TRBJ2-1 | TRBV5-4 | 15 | CASSLRSNLGHEQFF
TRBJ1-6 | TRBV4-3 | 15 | CASSQRPPENSPLHF
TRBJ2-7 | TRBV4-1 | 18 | CASSHPGRELGGVYEQYF
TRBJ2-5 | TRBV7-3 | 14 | CASSPHGALETQYF
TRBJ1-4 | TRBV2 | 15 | CASSPFGATNEKLFF
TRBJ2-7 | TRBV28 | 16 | CASGYRWGQGLYEQYF
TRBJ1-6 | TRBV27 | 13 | CASSYGSYSPLHF
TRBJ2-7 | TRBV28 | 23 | CASSGLIDPGLAGRWNNPYEQYF
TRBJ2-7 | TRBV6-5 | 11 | CASRRQREQYF
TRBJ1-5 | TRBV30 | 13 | CAWNDGFDQPQHF
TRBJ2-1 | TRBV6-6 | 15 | CASSYAYPSYNEQFF
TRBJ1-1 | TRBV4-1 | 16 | CASSQDRRHPNTEAFF
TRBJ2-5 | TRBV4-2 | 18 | CASSQESSGRAAGETQYF
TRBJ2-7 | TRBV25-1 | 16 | CASSEVRGILRYEQYF
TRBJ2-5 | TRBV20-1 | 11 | CSAMMAETQYF
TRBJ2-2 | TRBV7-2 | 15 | CASSLVSSGTGELFF
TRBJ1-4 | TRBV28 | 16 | CASSLEGAATNEKLFF
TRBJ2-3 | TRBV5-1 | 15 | CASSLAGASTDTQYF
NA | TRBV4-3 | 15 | CASSQDQGKFYEQYF
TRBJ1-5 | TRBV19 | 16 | CASSPATGRSNQPQHF
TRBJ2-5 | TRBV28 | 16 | CASSPWTGTRRETQYF
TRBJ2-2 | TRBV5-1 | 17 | CASSKGTGYTNTGELFF
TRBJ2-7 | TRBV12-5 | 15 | CASGLNPGGVYEQYF
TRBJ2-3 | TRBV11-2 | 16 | CASSLYRGAITDTQYF
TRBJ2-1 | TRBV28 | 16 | CASSPTGTRTANEQFF
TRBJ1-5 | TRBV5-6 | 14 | CASSLARGDQPQHF
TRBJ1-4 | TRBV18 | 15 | CASSPPGTGNEKLFF
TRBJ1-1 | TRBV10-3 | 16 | CAISEDSRAMNTEAFF
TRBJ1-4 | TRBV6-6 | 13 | CASRQVLNEKLFF
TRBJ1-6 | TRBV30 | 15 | CAWSVRSAYNSPLHF
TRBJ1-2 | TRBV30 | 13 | CAWKSQDNYGYTF
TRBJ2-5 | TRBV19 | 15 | CASSTGQGFQETQYF
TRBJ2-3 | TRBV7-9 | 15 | CASSPAGGLTDTQYF
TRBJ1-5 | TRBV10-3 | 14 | CALNTGASNQPQHF
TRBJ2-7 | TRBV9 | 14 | CASSVGETGVRQYF
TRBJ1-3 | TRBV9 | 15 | CASSPETGQANTIYF
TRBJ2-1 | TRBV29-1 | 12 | CSTDSTYNEQFF
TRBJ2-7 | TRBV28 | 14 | CATGTSGYTYEQYF
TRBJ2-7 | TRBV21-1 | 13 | CASSKRGGPEQYF
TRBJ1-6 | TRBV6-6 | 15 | CASSYSWGDNSPLHF
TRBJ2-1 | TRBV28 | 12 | CASEGALNEQFF
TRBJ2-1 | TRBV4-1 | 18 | CASSQVERRSSSYNEQFF
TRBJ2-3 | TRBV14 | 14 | CASVNSGGADTQYF
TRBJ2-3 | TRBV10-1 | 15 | CASSGGLLDTDTQYF
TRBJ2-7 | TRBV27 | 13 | CATNRGSGGEQYF
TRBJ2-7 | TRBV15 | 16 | CATSRDRLQGPYEQYF
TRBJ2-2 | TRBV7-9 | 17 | CASSYAGGRERAGELFF
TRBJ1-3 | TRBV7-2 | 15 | CASSFTGGPGNTIYF
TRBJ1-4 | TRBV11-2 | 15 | CASSISDRANEKLFF